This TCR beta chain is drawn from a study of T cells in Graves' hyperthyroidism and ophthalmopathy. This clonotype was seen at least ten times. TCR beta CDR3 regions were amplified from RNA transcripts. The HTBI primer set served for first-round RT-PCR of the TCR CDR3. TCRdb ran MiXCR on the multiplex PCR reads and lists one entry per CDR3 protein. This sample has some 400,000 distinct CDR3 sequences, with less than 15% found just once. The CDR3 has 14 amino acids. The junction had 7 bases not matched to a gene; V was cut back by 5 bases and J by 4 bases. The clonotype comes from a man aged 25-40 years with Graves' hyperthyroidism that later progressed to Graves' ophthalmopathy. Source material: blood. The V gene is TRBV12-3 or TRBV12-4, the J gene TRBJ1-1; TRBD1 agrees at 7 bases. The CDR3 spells CASSRQGRVTEAFF. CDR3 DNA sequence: TGTGCCAGCAGTCGACAGGGAAGGGTCACTGAAGCTTTCTTT.